Listed here is a single T cell receptor beta chain. Its antigen is not known. The investigators reverse transcribed all of the isolated RNA, so they sequenced expressed TCRB transcripts. Generated by immunoSEQ multiplex PCR, the TCRdb table keeps only in-frame clones and is missing some. The table has some 700,000 clones, around an eighth seen once. Sorting gave populations that all exceeded 98% purity. The source of the sample is a study of beta chain features in type 1 diabetes. At the level of the study: Age, gender, cell numbers and subset yield matched between patients and controls.

Study-wide findings and caveats: TCRB CDR3s were moderately but significantly shorter in Type 1 diabetes patients in all four CD4+ subsets. Patients with type 1 diabetes carried fewer insertions and had more deletions at their VDJ junctions.

This CDR3 has 15 residues. V lost 2 bases and J lost 1; bases outside the gene matches: 2. Germline loops: CDR1 MGHDK, CDR2 SYGVNS. This chain connects TRBV25-1 to TRBJ1-5, with 7 bases lining up with TRBD1. Sequencing was performed on naive CD4+ T cells from blood. The TCR sequence derives from a man younger than 35 with type 1 diabetes. CDR3 bases: TGTGCCAGCAGTGAACAACAGGGGAGCAATCAGCCCCAGCATTTT. Translated: CASSEQQGSNQPQHF.